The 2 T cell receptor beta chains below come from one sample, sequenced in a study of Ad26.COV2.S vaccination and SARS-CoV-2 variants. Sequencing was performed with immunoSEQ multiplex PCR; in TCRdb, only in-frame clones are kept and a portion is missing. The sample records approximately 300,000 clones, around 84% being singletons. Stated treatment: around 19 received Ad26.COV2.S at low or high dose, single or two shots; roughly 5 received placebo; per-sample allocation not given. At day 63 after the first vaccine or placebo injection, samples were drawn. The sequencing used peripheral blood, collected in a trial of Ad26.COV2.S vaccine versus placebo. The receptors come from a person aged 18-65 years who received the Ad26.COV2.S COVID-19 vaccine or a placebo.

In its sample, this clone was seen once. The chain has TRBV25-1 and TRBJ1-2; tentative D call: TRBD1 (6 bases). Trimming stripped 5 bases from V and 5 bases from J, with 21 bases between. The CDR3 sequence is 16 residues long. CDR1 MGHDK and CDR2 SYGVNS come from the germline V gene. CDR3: CASSLGGAEGIYGYTF. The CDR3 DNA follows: TGTGCCAGCAGTCTCGGGGGGGCGGAGGGGATTTATGGCTACACCTTC.

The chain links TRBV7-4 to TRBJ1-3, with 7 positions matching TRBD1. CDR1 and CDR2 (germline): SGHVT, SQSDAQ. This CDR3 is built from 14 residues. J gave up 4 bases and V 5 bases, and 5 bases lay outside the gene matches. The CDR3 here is CASSRGLRGNTIYF. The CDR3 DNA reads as TGTGCCAGCAGCAGGGGGCTAAGAGGAAACACCATATATTTT.